The 12 T cell receptor beta chains below all came from one sample that was sequenced in a study of T cells after yellow fever vaccination. TCRdb independently ran MiXCR on the 5' RACE reads; one entry per CDR3 protein. The sample lists 78,000 or so distinct CDR3 sequences; around 7.8% were seen once. The material was CD8+ T cells sorted from PBMCs, obtained 10 days after the first yellow fever vaccination. These TCRs come from a young man who received the YFV17D yellow fever vaccine.

This clonotype was counted ten times or more. V and J are TRBV9 and TRBJ2-2; D is undetermined. The CDR3 is made up of 14 amino acids. V lost 0 bases to trimming and J lost 4 bases, with 7 bases between them. CDR1 is SGDLS and CDR2 is YYNGEE in the germline V gene. CDR3 region: CASSVGGGTGELFF. CDR3 sequence (DNA): TGTGCCAGCAGCGTAGGCGGCGGCACCGGGGAGCTGTTTTTT. The full variable domain, with the rest looked up from reference TRBV9 and TRBJ2-2, is DSGVTQTPKHLITATGQRVTLRCSPRSGDLSVYWYQQSLDQGLQFLIQYYNGEERAKGNILERFSAQQFPDLHSELNLSSLELGDSALYFCASSVGGGTGELFFGEGSRLTVL.

This clonotype was found a few times. The rearrangement uses TRBV7-9 and TRBJ2-6; 8 bases are shared with TRBD1. Germline V gene data show CDR1 as SEHNR and CDR2 as FQNEAQ (reference sequence). This CDR3 spans 19 amino acids. Unmatched junction bases numbered 13, after V lost 5 bases and J lost 1 base. The CDR3 DNA sequence: TGTGCCAGCAGCCTACTACCGGGACAGGAGGGATCTGGGGCCAACGTCCTGACTTTC. This sequence encodes CASSLLPGQEGSGANVLTF.

This clonotype was detected ten times or more. The CDR3 sequence: CASSSGTRPYEQYF. CDR3 nucleotides: TGTGCCAGCAGTTCGGGGACACGGCCCTACGAGCAGTACTTC. The genes are TRBV12-3 or TRBV12-4 and TRBJ2-7, with TRBD1 as a possible D gene (6 bases). V was pared by 4 bases and J by 2 bases, with 12 bases between. CDR3 length: 14 residues.

The rearrangement links TRBV5-4 to TRBJ1-4; D may be TRBD1 (5 bases). Germline V lookup: CDR1 SGHNT, CDR2 YYREEE (reference sequence). Trimming cost V 0 bases and J 8 bases, with 11 bases left between them. The CDR3 is 14 amino acids. For the CDR3, the DNA is TGTGCCAGCAGCTTGGATCTGGGGGAGGAAAAACTGTTTTTT. This translates into CASSLDLGEEKLFF.

This clonotype was picked up a small number of times. This chain links TRBV6-5 with TRBJ1-5; the match to TRBD1 covers 7 bases. Germline V gene sequence: CDR1 MNHEY, CDR2 SVGAGI. The CDR3 totals 15 residues. The trim removed 4 bases at V and 5 bases at J, leaving 8 bases unmatched. For the CDR3, the DNA is TGTGCCAGCAGTTCACCCGACAGGGCCTATCAGCCCCAGCATTTT. Translating it yields CASSSPDRAYQPQHF.

This clonotype showed up many times. The chain uses TRBV4-3 and TRBJ2-7; D remains unclear. This CDR3 has 15 residues. Trimming took 0 bases from V and 4 from J, leaving 13 bases between them. Per germline, CDR1 LGHNA and CDR2 YSLEER. CDR3 sequence reads: CASSQDISEWYEQYF. CDR3 DNA: TGCGCCAGCAGCCAAGATATCAGTGAATGGTACGAGCAGTACTTC.

This clonotype has only a few counts. The J gene is TRBJ2-3, the V gene TRBV20-1, with 15 bases fitting TRBD2. The CDR3 spans 15 residues. The V gene end was trimmed by 6 bases and the J gene end by 4 bases; junction bases not matched to a gene: 5. The V gene's germline CDR1 is DFQATT and CDR2 SNEGSKA (reference sequence). CDR3 nucleotides: TGCAGTGCCAGGACTAGCGGGGGGGAGGCAGATACGCAGTATTTT. This sequence encodes CSARTSGGEADTQYF.

This clonotype appeared many times. The rearrangement uses TRBV6-1 and TRBJ2-1, with D uncertain. V was trimmed by 2 bases and J by 7 bases, leaving 6 bases between them. The CDR3 consists of 12 residues. Per the germline V gene, CDR1 is MNHNS and CDR2 is SASEGT. The CDR3 reads CASSEPGNEQFF. Written as DNA, the CDR3 is TGTGCCAGCAGTGAACCAGGTAATGAGCAGTTCTTC.

This clonotype was observed many times. The chain couples TRBV27 to TRBJ2-3; D may be TRBD1 (6 bases). Germline V CDR1 and CDR2: MNHEY, SMNVEV (reference sequence). The CDR3 consists of 13 residues. The V gene lost 7 bases and the J gene lost 2 bases, with 10 bases spanning the gap. The CDR3 DNA is TGTGCCAGCATGCTGGGGGCCACAGATACGCAGTATTTT. Amino acid sequence: CASMLGATDTQYF.

This clonotype has at least ten counts. CDR3 in DNA: TGCGCCAGCAGCCAAGCGCGGGGAGGGGCTGAGCAGTTCTTC. Encoded protein: CASSQARGGAEQFF. The V gene is TRBV4-1, the J gene TRBJ2-1; 7 bases line up with TRBD2. The junction had 6 bases not matched to a gene; V was cut back by 1 base and J by 9 bases. Germline V CDR1 and CDR2: MGHRA, YSYEKL. The CDR3 contains 14 residues.

This clonotype turned up a few times. The chain has TRBV2 and TRBJ2-7, with 8 bases fitting TRBD1. The V gene's germline CDR1 is SNHLY and CDR2 FYNNEI. The CDR3 extends over 12 amino acids. The trim removed 8 bases at V and 6 bases at J, leaving 6 bases unmatched. The CDR3 coding sequence is TGTGCCAGCCGGACAGGGAGGATCGAGCAGTACGTC. It encodes CASRTGRIEQYV.

This chain joins TRBV7-6 and TRBJ2-2, with 8 bases identical to TRBD2. Germline CDR1 and CDR2: SGHVS and FNYEAQ. The ends lost 5 bases at V and 4 bases at J; junction bases unmatched: 6. CDR3 length equals 15 residues. CDR3 loop: CASSRGGPATGELFF. The CDR3 DNA sequence: TGTGCCAGCAGCCGCGGGGGGCCGGCCACCGGGGAGCTGTTTTTT.